The rows below give T cell receptor beta chains drawn from one sample of a study of T cells in tuberculosis. Libraries were prepared by immunoSEQ multiplex PCR; TCRdb keeps only in-frame clonotypes and omits some of them. The sample records about 35,000 clones, around 92% being singletons. The input for sequencing was PBMCs, taken at tuberculosis diagnosis. All receptors come from an adult with tuberculosis. Some clones in this sample may be carry-over from other donors' samples. Each CDR3 is given without its conserved first and last residue. A D gene is named only where the DNA matches it firmly.

v_call	d_call	j_call	cdr3_aa
TRBV11-2	-	TRBJ2-7	ASSRPSFLPYEQY
TRBV6-6	TRBD2	TRBJ2-4	ATHGRGGSKNIQY
TRBV6-1	TRBD1	TRBJ1-6	ASRTGTGVSPLH
TRBV10-3	TRBD1	TRBJ1-2	AISEGTGGNYGYT
TRBV21-1	-	TRBJ1-2	ASSKGGRTLWYGYT
TRBV6-5	TRBD1	TRBJ1-2	ASSYRDRGGGYT
TRBV6-5	TRBD2	TRBJ2-7	ASSYSGASGAYEQY
TRBV11-2	-	TRBJ2-1	ASMAGYSNEQF
TRBV7-6	TRBD2	TRBJ2-7	ASSFNEREGSYEQY
TRBV2	TRBD2	TRBJ2-2	ASSEERGNTGELF
TRBV11-2	TRBD2	TRBJ2-4	ATRTSGGKVAKNIQY
TRBV18	-	TRBJ1-2	ASSQSKGAPNYGYT
TRBV29-1	TRBD1	TRBJ1-1	SARQGSSWTEAF
TRBV7-9	TRBD1	TRBJ1-1	ASSLDPPRGYGGAF
TRBV7-9	TRBD2	TRBJ2-7	ASLPSGGSSYEQY
TRBV18	TRBD1	TRBJ1-6	ASSPRGDRGAYNSPLH
TRBV6-5	-	TRBJ2-3	ASSHSYADTQY
TRBV5-1	-	TRBJ1-1	AWLSRGRVTEAF
TRBV6-5	-	TRBJ2-2	ASSYSGLNTGELF
TRBV27	-	TRBJ1-2	ASSLSPGGYGYT
TRBV30	-	TRBJ1-4	AWNFGPSGEKLF
TRBV5-8	-	TRBJ2-7	ASSVQSGVYEQY
TRBV5-1	-	TRBJ1-2	ASSSQPNTIQDYT
TRBV5-1	-	TRBJ2-3	ASGVQEIHTEVTDTQY
TRBV29-1	-	TRBJ1-2	SVFGQDYGYT
TRBV11-2	TRBD1	TRBJ2-7	ASSLGQGAYEQY
TRBV18	-	TRBJ2-1	ASSPGRGEDNEQF
TRBV2	-	TRBJ2-6	ASSELEGSYSGANVLT
TRBV5-1	-	TRBJ1-1	ASSPGGANTEAF
TRBV10-2	TRBD2	TRBJ2-7	ASRGLARPYEQY
TRBV29-1	-	TRBJ1-2	SVNRESYGYT
TRBV11-2	-	TRBJ2-7	ASSQGGYEQY
TRBV7-8	-	TRBJ1-2	ASSLARGSSANYGYT
TRBV12-5	-	TRBJ1-3	ASGFTETRKSGNTIY
TRBV7-2	TRBD1	TRBJ2-1	ASSSDRGNYNEQF
TRBV2	TRBD2	TRBJ2-1	ASTPRLAGSSYNEQF
TRBV5-1	-	TRBJ1-5	ASSLEGQNNQPQH
TRBV25-1	TRBD2	TRBJ2-1	ASSSIAGGARNEQF
TRBV9	TRBD2	TRBJ2-1	ASSGGPSEAGERYNEQF